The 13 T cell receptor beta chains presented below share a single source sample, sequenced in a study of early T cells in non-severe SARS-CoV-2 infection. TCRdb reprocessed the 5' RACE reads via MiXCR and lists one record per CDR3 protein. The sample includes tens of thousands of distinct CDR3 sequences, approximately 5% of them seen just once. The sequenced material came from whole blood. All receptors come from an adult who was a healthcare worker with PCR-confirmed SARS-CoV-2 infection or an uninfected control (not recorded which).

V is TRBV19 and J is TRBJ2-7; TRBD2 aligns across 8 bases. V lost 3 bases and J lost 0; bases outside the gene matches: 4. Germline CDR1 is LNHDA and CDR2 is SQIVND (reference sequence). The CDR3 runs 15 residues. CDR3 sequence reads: CASSIGGGPSYEQYF. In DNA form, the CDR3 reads TGTGCCAGTAGTATCGGCGGGGGGCCCTCCTACGAGCAGTACTTC.

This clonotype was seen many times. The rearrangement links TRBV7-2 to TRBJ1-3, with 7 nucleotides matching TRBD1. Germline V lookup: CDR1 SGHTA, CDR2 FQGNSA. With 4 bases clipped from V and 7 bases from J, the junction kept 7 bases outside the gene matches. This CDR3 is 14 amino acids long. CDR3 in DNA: TGTGCCAGCAGCTCCCGCGCGACAGGGAACACCATATATTTT. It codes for CASSSRATGNTIYF.

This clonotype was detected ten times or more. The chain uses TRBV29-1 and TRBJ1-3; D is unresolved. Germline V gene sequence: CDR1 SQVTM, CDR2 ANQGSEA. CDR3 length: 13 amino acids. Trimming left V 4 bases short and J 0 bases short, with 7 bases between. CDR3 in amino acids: CSVVANSGNTIYF. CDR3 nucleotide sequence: TGCAGCGTTGTTGCCAACTCTGGAAACACCATATATTTT.

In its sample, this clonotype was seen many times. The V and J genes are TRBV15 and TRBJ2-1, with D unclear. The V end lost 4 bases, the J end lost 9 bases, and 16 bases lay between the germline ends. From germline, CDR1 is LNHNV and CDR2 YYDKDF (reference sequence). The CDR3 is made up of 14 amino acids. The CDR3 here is CATSTRTSGSEQFF. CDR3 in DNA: TGTGCCACCAGCACCCGGACCTCCGGCAGTGAGCAGTTCTTC.

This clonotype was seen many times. The DNA for the CDR3 is TGTGCCAGCTCTCAGGGGGGTCAAGAGACCCAGTACTTC. This codes for CASSQGGQETQYF. The J gene is TRBJ2-5, the V gene TRBV18, with D possibly matching TRBD1 (7 bases). Trimming took off 6 bases at V and 2 bases at J, with 10 bases between the two ends. The CDR3 is 13 residues long. Germline CDR1 is KGHSH and CDR2 is LQKENI.

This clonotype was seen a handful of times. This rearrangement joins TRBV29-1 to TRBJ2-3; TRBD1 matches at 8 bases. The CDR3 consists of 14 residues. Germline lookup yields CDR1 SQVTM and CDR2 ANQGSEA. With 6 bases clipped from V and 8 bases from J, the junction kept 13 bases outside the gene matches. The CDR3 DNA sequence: TGCAGCGTGGCGGGACAGGTCTCCAGGAGTACGCAGTATTTT. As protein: CSVAGQVSRSTQYF.

CDR3 coding DNA: TGTGCCTGGACCAAAACAGGCGGGGGGACTGAAGCTTTCTTT. It encodes CAWTKTGGGTEAFF. V and J are TRBV30 and TRBJ1-1, with a tentative D call TRBD1 (5 bases). Per the germline V gene, CDR1 is GTSNPN and CDR2 is SVGIG (reference sequence). With 4 bases removed from V and 5 bases from J, the gap between germline ends came to 17 bases. This CDR3 contains 14 residues.

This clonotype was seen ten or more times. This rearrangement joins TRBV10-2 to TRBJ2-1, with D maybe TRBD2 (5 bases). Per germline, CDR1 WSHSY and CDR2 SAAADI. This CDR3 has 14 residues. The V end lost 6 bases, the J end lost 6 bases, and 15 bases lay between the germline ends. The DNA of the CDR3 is TGCGCCAGCAGCCCCTCGGGAAGCGGCAATGAGCAGTTCTTC. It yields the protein CASSPSGSGNEQFF.

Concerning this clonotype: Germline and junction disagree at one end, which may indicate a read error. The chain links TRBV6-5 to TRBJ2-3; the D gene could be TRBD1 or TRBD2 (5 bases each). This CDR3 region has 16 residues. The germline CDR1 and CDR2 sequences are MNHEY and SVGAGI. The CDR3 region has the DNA TGTGCCAGCAGTACAAGGACCCGGGCAGGGAGAGATACACAGTATTTT. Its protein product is CASSTRTRAGRDTQYF.

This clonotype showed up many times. The CDR3 nucleotides read TGTGCCAGCAACCCGACAGGGGGCTATGGCTACACCTTC. Its protein product is CASNPTGGYGYTF. J is TRBJ1-2 and V is TRBV6-2 or TRBV6-3; 9 nucleotides align to TRBD1. CDR1 is MNHEY, CDR2 SVGEGT, per germline. Losses at the gene ends were 7 bases for V and 4 bases for J; bases not matched to a gene: 4. The CDR3 spans 13 residues.

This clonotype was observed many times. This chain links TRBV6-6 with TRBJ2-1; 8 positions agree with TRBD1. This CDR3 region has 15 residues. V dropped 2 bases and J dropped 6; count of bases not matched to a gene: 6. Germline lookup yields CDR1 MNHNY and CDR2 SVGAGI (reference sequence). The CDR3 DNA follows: TGTGCCAGCAGTTACGCGGGGACAGGTTTCAATGAGCAGTTCTTC. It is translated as CASSYAGTGFNEQFF.

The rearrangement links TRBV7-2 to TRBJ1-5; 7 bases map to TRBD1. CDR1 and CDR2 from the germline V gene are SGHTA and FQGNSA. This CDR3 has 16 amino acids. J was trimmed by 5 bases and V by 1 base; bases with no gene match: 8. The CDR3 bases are TGTGCCAGCAGCTTAGAACCGAGACAGGGTTATCAGCCCCAGCATTTT. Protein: CASSLEPRQGYQPQHF.

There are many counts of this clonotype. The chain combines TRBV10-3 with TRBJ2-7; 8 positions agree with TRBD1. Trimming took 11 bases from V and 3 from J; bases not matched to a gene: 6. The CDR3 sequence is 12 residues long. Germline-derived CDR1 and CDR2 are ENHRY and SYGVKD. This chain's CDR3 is CALGTGFYEQYF. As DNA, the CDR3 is TGTGCCCTCGGGACAGGTTTCTACGAGCAGTACTTC.